This T cell receptor beta chain derives from a study of shared clonotypes between healthy human individuals. Study-wide points: Sampling covered blood only; tissue repertoires likely differ.

Genomic DNA of each subset was evenly split across several immunoSEQ plates. Authors' methods: As immunoSEQ supplied junction-only sequences (without quality scores), filtering differed. Data came from immunoSEQ multiplex PCR; TCRdb stores just in-frame clones and leaves some out. V and J calls plus clone size are reproduced from that table; the DNA served to infer D and trimming. The sample shows 1.5 million to 1.9 million clones, 98% of them seen only once. Points on this clone: What it binds is not known.

The CDR3 totals 16 residues. Trimming took off 5 bases at V and 7 bases at J, with 20 bases between the two ends. Per germline, CDR1 MNHNY and CDR2 SVGAGI (reference sequence). The V gene is TRBV6-6, the J gene TRBJ1-4; weak D call: TRBD1 (6 bases). Material for sequencing was naive CD4+ T cells sorted from blood. Subset given: CD45RA+ positively selected. The receptor's source is a man aged 30-40 years in good health. In nucleotides, the CDR3 is TGTGCCAGCAGTCTTACTTTTCAGGGGATGGGTGAAAAACTGTTTTTT. This encodes CASSLTFQGMGEKLFF.